This entry features one TCR beta chain sequence. The CDR3 sequence is 15 residues long. J was trimmed by 4 bases and V by 6 bases; bases with no gene match: 8. CDR1 and CDR2 (germline): SNHLY, FYNNEI. TCRdb's copy holds only in-frame clones and misses some; the assay was immunoSEQ multiplex PCR. The sample contains 400,000 to 450,000 clones, roughly 87% of which appear only once. This record comes from a study of blood T cell repertoires in COVID-19. The source is a man aged 18 to 30 who had recovered from COVID-19. The rearrangement joins TRBV2 to TRBJ1-5; 8 nucleotides line up with TRBD1. Sequenced material: PBMCs or T cells enriched from blood (not recorded which). This chain's CDR3 is CASSDRTGSNQPQHF. The CDR3 region has the DNA TGTGCCAGCAGCGACCGGACAGGGTCTAATCAGCCCCAGCATTTT.